These T cell receptor beta chains were read from a single sample in a study of CD8 T cells in ankylosing spondylitis. TCRdb recomputed calls from the 5' RACE reads with MiXCR, one row per CDR3 protein. The sample lists about 450,000 distinct CDR3 sequences; about 25% were seen once. Sequenced input: blood, either unsorted or a sorted T cell fraction (not recorded which). Source of these receptors: a male donor with ankylosing spondylitis. The CDR3 runs from the conserved cysteine through the conserved F or W. A D gene is named only where the DNA matches it firmly. Expanded clones get a size class; other rows say once, few or many, or leave the size out.

DNA: TGCAGTGCTAGACTAGCGGGAGGGGTAGAGACCAAGTACTTC
CDR3: CSARLAGGVETKYF
size: .
J: TRBJ2-5
V: TRBV20-1
D: TRBD2

DNA: TGTGCCAGCAGCGTGAACGGGGAAAACATTCAGTACTTC
CDR3: CASSVNGENIQYF
size: few
J: TRBJ2-4
V: TRBV5-5
D: .

DNA: TGTGCCAGCAGTGAACAGACAGTGAACACTGAAGCTTTCTTT
CDR3: CASSEQTVNTEAFF
size: .
J: TRBJ1-1
V: TRBV2
D: .

DNA: TGCAGCGTGGGGACTAGCGGGGGCACAGATACGCAGTATTTT
CDR3: CSVGTSGGTDTQYF
size: few
J: TRBJ2-3
V: TRBV29-1
D: TRBD2

DNA: TGTGCCAGCGGGTGGGGGGCGAGGACCGGGGAGCTGTTTTTT
CDR3: CASGWGARTGELFF
size: medium-sized
J: TRBJ2-2
V: TRBV12-3/TRBV12-4
D: .

DNA: TGTGCCAGCGCGAGGGAAGATGATCAGCCCCAGCATTTT
CDR3: CASAREDDQPQHF
size: .
J: TRBJ1-5
V: TRBV6-1
D: .

DNA: TGCAGCGGAGGGACAGGGGCCGAGCAGTACTTC
CDR3: CSGGTGAEQYF
size: .
J: TRBJ2-7
V: TRBV29-1
D: TRBD1

DNA: TGCAGTGCCGCGGGACAGGGGGCGAGAGAGACCCAGTACTTC
CDR3: CSAAGQGARETQYF
size: .
J: TRBJ2-5
V: TRBV20-1
D: TRBD1

DNA: TGTGCCAGCTCACCCGATACTAGCGGGGCTAACACCGGGGAGCTGTTTTTT
CDR3: CASSPDTSGANTGELFF
size: .
J: TRBJ2-2
V: TRBV18
D: TRBD2

DNA: TGTGCCACCAGTGATTTAGCGGGTTACAATGAGCAGTTCTTC
CDR3: CATSDLAGYNEQFF
size: .
J: TRBJ2-1
V: TRBV24-1
D: .

DNA: TGTGCCAGCAGTTACCGGACAGGGAACCTTCGCAAAGCTTTCTTT
CDR3: CASSYRTGNLRKAFF
size: .
J: TRBJ1-1
V: TRBV28
D: TRBD1

DNA: TGCAGCGTTTTCACAGGGAACACTGAAGCTTTCTTT
CDR3: CSVFTGNTEAFF
size: .
J: TRBJ1-1
V: TRBV29-1
D: .

DNA: TGCGCCAGCAGCCCGGAGTTCGGGCTGGATCAGCCCCAGCATTTT
CDR3: CASSPEFGLDQPQHF
size: few
J: TRBJ1-5
V: TRBV5-1
D: .

DNA: TGTGCCAGCAGCTTAGGGCAGGACGGAAACACCATATATTTT
CDR3: CASSLGQDGNTIYF
size: few
J: TRBJ1-3
V: TRBV7-9
D: .

DNA: TGCGCCAGCAGCTTGCAGGACAGTCGGAATTCACCCCTCCACTTT
CDR3: CASSLQDSRNSPLHF
size: .
J: TRBJ1-6
V: TRBV5-1
D: .

DNA: TGTGCCATCAGTGGACCCAAGTATGGCTACACCTTC
CDR3: CAISGPKYGYTF
size: .
J: TRBJ1-2
V: TRBV10-3
D: .

DNA: TGTGCCAGTGAAGCGGGAGGGTGGGCTGAGCAGTTCTTC
CDR3: CASEAGGWAEQFF
size: .
J: TRBJ2-1
V: TRBV19
D: TRBD2

DNA: TGTGCCAGCAGCTTCGGCGGGTCGGGGTCACCCCTCCACTTT
CDR3: CASSFGGSGSPLHF
size: .
J: TRBJ1-6
V: TRBV11-3
D: .

DNA: TGTGCCAGCAGTTTAGGGCCTGGCTACACCTTC
CDR3: CASSLGPGYTF
size: .
J: TRBJ1-2
V: TRBV12-3/TRBV12-4
D: .

DNA: TGTGCCACCAGTGACCCACCGTCTAGCGAGAGCACAGATACGCAGTATTTT
CDR3: CATSDPPSSESTDTQYF
size: few
J: TRBJ2-3
V: TRBV24-1
D: .

DNA: TGTGCCATCAGTGACCCGACAGGGGGCCTTTATGGCTACACCTTC
CDR3: CAISDPTGGLYGYTF
size: .
J: TRBJ1-2
V: TRBV10-3
D: TRBD1

DNA: TGTGCCAGCAGCCGAAAGTCGGACAGCGCTTATGGCTACACCTTC
CDR3: CASSRKSDSAYGYTF
size: .
J: TRBJ1-2
V: TRBV3-1
D: .